This is a list of T cell receptor beta chains from one sample in a study of CD8 T cells in ankylosing spondylitis. TCRdb re-called the 5' RACE reads with MiXCR, one entry per CDR3 protein. The sample contains more than 95,000 distinct CDR3 sequences, roughly 8% of which appear only once. The specimen sequenced was blood, either unsorted or a sorted T cell fraction (not recorded which). These receptors were collected from a male donor with ankylosing spondylitis or in good health (not recorded which). The CDR3 runs from the conserved cysteine through the conserved F or W. The D gene is left open where the match is weak. Size tells how often a clone was seen (once, few, many) or the class of an expanded clone, and some rows leave it out.

TRBD2	TRBV7-2	TRBJ2-7	many	TGTGCCAGCAGCCCGCCACAGCGGGAGGGCCCCTACGAGCAGTACTTC	CASSPPQREGPYEQYF
.	TRBV20-1	TRBJ2-1	many	TGCAGTGCTAGGCAGGGAAGGGCGTCCTACAATGAGCAGTTCTTC	CSARQGRASYNEQFF
TRBD1	TRBV20-1	TRBJ2-1	.	TGCAGTGCAAAGTCCCAGGGGGCGAATGAGCAGTTCTTC	CSAKSQGANEQFF
.	TRBV6-1	TRBJ1-5	many	TGTGCCAGCAGTGACGGCAATCAGCCCCAGCATTTT	CASSDGNQPQHF
TRBD1	TRBV7-2	TRBJ1-6	.	TGTGCCAGCAGCCGACACGGGACAGGGTTATCACCCCTCCACTTT	CASSRHGTGLSPLHF
TRBD1	TRBV12-3/TRBV12-4	TRBJ2-1	.	TGTGTCAGCAGCTGGGGACAGGGGAGTTACAATGAGCAGTTCTTC	CVSSWGQGSYNEQFF
.	TRBV5-1	TRBJ2-7	many	TGCGCCAGCAGCTTGAGTCTCGTCCCCCAGGGCGAGCAGTACTTC	CASSLSLVPQGEQYF
.	TRBV20-1	TRBJ2-7	few	TGCAGTGTTATACCGAGGGGCTCCTACGAGCAGTACTTC	CSVIPRGSYEQYF
TRBD2	TRBV9	TRBJ2-1	many	TGTGCCAGCAGCGTAGCTAGCGGAGCAAACAATGAGCAGTTCTTC	CASSVASGANNEQFF
.	TRBV12-3/TRBV12-4	TRBJ2-3	many	TGTGCCAGCAGTTTCTCCACCACAGATACGCAGTATTTT	CASSFSTTDTQYF
TRBD1	TRBV7-2	TRBJ1-3	.	TGTGCCAGCAGCAAAGCAGGGGGCCCGGGAAACACCATATATTTT	CASSKAGGPGNTIYF
TRBD1	TRBV6-1	TRBJ2-5	many	TGTGCCAGCAGTAAAAGACAGGGCGGCCTCCAAGAGACCCAGTACTTC	CASSKRQGGLQETQYF
.	TRBV2	TRBJ2-1	many	TGTGCCAGCACCCGGGACTGGGGATCCTACAATGAGCAGTTCTTC	CASTRDWGSYNEQFF